These 21 T cell receptor beta chains were all obtained from the same sample, sequenced in a study of blood T cell repertoires in COVID-19. TCRdb's copy holds only in-frame clones and misses some; the assay was immunoSEQ multiplex PCR. The sample has 90,000 to 100,000 clones; over 75% are singletons. Sequenced input: peripheral blood. These receptors were taken from a human donor in a cohort sampled during active COVID-19.

The V and J genes are TRBV7-5 and TRBJ1-1. TRBV7-5 corresponds to a pseudogene. The length of the CDR3 is 14 residues. CDR3 sequence: CARSLRVESTEAFF. The CDR3 DNA sequence: TGTGCCAGAAGCCTGAGGGTTGAGAGCACTGAAGCTTTCTTT.

The chain is built from TRBV10-3 and TRBJ2-1, with 10 bases lining up with TRBD2. Per germline, CDR1 ENHRY and CDR2 SYGVKD. This CDR3 has 15 amino acids. The junction had 7 bases not matched to a gene; V was cut back by 4 bases and J by 7 bases. DNA of the CDR3: TGTGCCATCAGTGCCCAGCGGGAGGGCCAGAATGAGCAGTTCTTC. Its translation: CAISAQREGQNEQFF.

V is TRBV30 and J is TRBJ2-2; D may be TRBD1 (5 bases). CDR1 and CDR2 from the germline V gene are GTSNPN and SVGIG (reference sequence). V shed 0 bases and J shed 6 bases, with 8 bases lying between them. The CDR3 sequence is 13 residues long. The CDR3 sequence is CAWSVQGAGELFF. For the CDR3, the DNA is TGTGCCTGGAGTGTACAAGGGGCCGGGGAGCTGTTTTTT. Full variable domain (missing parts from reference TRBV30 and TRBJ2-2): SQTIHQWPATLVQPVGSPLSLECTVEGTSNPNLYWYRQAAGRGLQLLFYSVGIGQISSEVPQNLSASRPQDRQFILSSKKLLLSDSGFYLCAWSVQGAGELFFGEGSRLTVL.

In its sample, this clone is large. The rearrangement joins TRBV2 to TRBJ1-4, with D perhaps matching TRBD1 (5 bases). The V end lost 5 bases, the J end lost 4 bases, and 20 bases lay between the germline ends. Germline CDR1 and CDR2: SNHLY and FYNNEI. The CDR3 has 17 amino acids. CDR3 bases: TGTGCCAGCAGTCCCTCCCGAACGGACACCTTTAATGAAAAACTGTTTTTT. Protein: CASSPSRTDTFNEKLFF.

V usage is TRBV6-5 and J usage is TRBJ1-1; D uncertain. Per the germline V gene, CDR1 is MNHEY and CDR2 is SVGAGI. The CDR3 loop spans 15 amino acids. V was cut by 5 bases and J by 4 bases, with 17 bases left in between. CDR3 in DNA: TGTGCCAGCAGTCCTTCAATGGCGGGCGTCACTGAAGCTTTCTTT. Protein sequence: CASSPSMAGVTEAFF.

This chain connects TRBV27 to TRBJ2-1; TRBD2 matches 7 bases. The junction had 0 bases not matched to a gene; V was cut back by 3 bases and J by 4 bases. CDR3 size: 13 residues. Germline V lookup: CDR1 MNHEY, CDR2 SMNVEV (reference sequence). CDR3 coding DNA: TGTGCCAGCAGTTTCGGGGGGTACAATGAGCAGTTCTTC. It yields the protein CASSFGGYNEQFF.

The chain joins TRBV11-3 to TRBJ2-1, with 10 bases matching TRBD2. CDR3 length: 16 residues. Germline V lookup: CDR1 SGHNT, CDR2 YENEEA. The V and J ends lost 3 bases and 4 bases, in that order; junction bases with no gene match: 6. The CDR3 loop reads CASSFGLADPYNEQFF. In DNA form, the CDR3 reads TGTGCCAGCAGCTTCGGACTAGCGGACCCATACAATGAGCAGTTCTTC.

V gene TRBV11-2 combines with J gene TRBJ2-5; D might be TRBD2 (6 bases). Germline assignment: CDR1 SGHAT and CDR2 FQNNGV. The CDR3 is 16 amino acids. V was shortened by 1 base and J by 4 bases, with 16 bases between the two germline ends. CDR3 region: CASSLVLGGLGETQYF. CDR3 sequence (DNA): TGTGCCAGCAGCTTAGTTTTAGGAGGGTTAGGAGAGACCCAGTACTTC.

The gene calls are TRBV29-1 and TRBJ2-7; a weak D match, TRBD1 (6 bases). V was shortened by 3 bases and J by 1 base, with 10 bases between the two germline ends. The CDR3 sequence is 13 residues long. In germline, CDR1 is SQVTM, CDR2 ANQGSEA. The CDR3 bases are TGCAGCGTTGAGGTACAGGGATCCTACGAGCAGTACTTC. Its translation: CSVEVQGSYEQYF.

The V gene is TRBV29-1, the J gene TRBJ2-2; TRBD2 agrees at 12 bases. Trimming took 6 bases from V and 5 from J; bases not matched to a gene: 4. Germline values: CDR1 SQVTM, CDR2 ANQGSEA. The CDR3 totals 14 residues. The CDR3 spells CSVRTSGTTGELFF. CDR3 DNA: TGCAGCGTCAGGACTAGCGGGACGACCGGGGAGCTGTTTTTT.

This sequence joins TRBV5-4 and TRBJ2-5; 8 nucleotides line up with TRBD2. This CDR3 has 17 amino acids. Germline V gene data show CDR1 as SGHNT and CDR2 as YYREEE (reference sequence). The V gene end was trimmed by 4 bases and the J gene end by 7 bases; junction bases not matched to a gene: 18. For the CDR3, the DNA is TGTGCCAGCAGCCCGGGGGGGGCCTCTTCATACGTTGGGACCCAGTACTTC. Protein product: CASSPGGASSYVGTQYF.

This clone has only one observation. The CDR3 coding sequence is TGTGCCAGCAGCCCAGCCCGCCGATTGACAGGGTTGGACGAGCAGTACTTC. Amino acids: CASSPARRLTGLDEQYF. The J gene is TRBJ2-7, the V gene TRBV11-2; 7 nucleotides align to TRBD1. The CDR3 has 17 residues. The germline gives CDR1 SGHAT, CDR2 FQNNGV. Trimming cost V 5 bases and J 5 bases; bases outside gene matches: 18.

The sample holds a few counts of this clone. J is TRBJ2-1 and V is TRBV9; D uncertain. CDR3 size: 14 residues. The germline CDR1 and CDR2 sequences are SGDLS and YYNGEE. V dropped 0 bases and J dropped 3 bases, with 7 bases sitting between them. The DNA of the CDR3 is TGTGCCAGCAGCGTAGAGACTTACTACAATGAGCAGTTCTTC. It codes for CASSVETYYNEQFF.

The chain has TRBV4-3 and TRBJ2-1; 8 bases are shared with TRBD2. CDR3 length equals 20 residues. The V and J ends lost 0 bases and 0 bases, in that order; junction bases with no gene match: 13. Germline V gene sequence: CDR1 LGHNA, CDR2 YSLEER. The CDR3 here is CASSQDRAGGRRSSYNEQFF. In DNA, the CDR3 is TGCGCCAGCAGCCAAGATAGGGCGGGGGGCCGAAGAAGCTCCTACAATGAGCAGTTCTTC.

J is TRBJ2-7 and V is TRBV29-1; 15 positions agree with TRBD2. This CDR3 has 15 amino acids. The J segment lost 5 bases and the V segment lost 6 bases, leaving 8 bases of the junction unmatched. CDR1 and CDR2 from the germline V gene are SQVTM and ANQGSEA. The CDR3 nucleotides read TGCAGCGTGTATGGACTAGCGGGGGGGTTGAACGAGCAGTACTTC. Translation: CSVYGLAGGLNEQYF.

The chain couples TRBV10-3 to TRBJ1-2; tentative D call: TRBD1 (5 bases). Between the trimmed V and J ends, which lost 0 bases and 8 bases, there was a span of 13 bases. The CDR3 consists of 14 residues. Germline V gene sequence: CDR1 ENHRY, CDR2 SYGVKD. CDR3 nucleotides: TGTGCCATCAGTGAGTCTTGGGGGGGTAACGGCTACACCTTC. The encoded protein is CAISESWGGNGYTF.

The chain recombines TRBV5-6 with TRBJ2-3; 13 positions match TRBD2. The CDR3 is 17 residues long. Germline CDR1 is SGHDT and CDR2 is YYEEEE. Losses at the gene ends were 1 base for V and 4 bases for J; bases not matched to a gene: 6. CDR3 sequence reads: CASSLIRTSGRSDTQYF. CDR3 DNA: TGTGCCAGCAGCTTGATCCGGACTAGCGGGAGATCAGATACGCAGTATTTT.

The J gene is TRBJ2-7, the V gene TRBV5-5; D is perhaps TRBD2 (6 bases). CDR3 length equals 14 residues. V shed 4 bases and J shed 3 bases, with 14 bases lying between them. Germline CDR1 and CDR2: SGHKS and YYEKEE (reference sequence). CDR3 in amino acids: CASSPGTSFYEQYF. DNA for the CDR3: TGTGCCAGCAGCCCCGGGACTTCTTTCTACGAGCAGTACTTC.

This chain links TRBV5-4 with TRBJ2-2; 7 nucleotides line up with TRBD1. The V gene end was trimmed by 4 bases and the J gene end by 2 bases; junction bases not matched to a gene: 5. The CDR3 consists of 15 residues. Germline V lookup: CDR1 SGHNT, CDR2 YYREEE (reference sequence). CDR3 amino acids: CASSTGTANTGELFF. The CDR3 coding sequence is TGTGCCAGCAGCACTGGGACAGCCAACACCGGGGAGCTGTTTTTT.

This sequence joins TRBV19 and TRBJ2-7, with TRBD1 matching over 11 bases. CDR1 and CDR2 from the germline V gene are LNHDA and SQIVND (reference sequence). V lost 4 bases and J lost 2; bases outside the gene matches: 4. This CDR3 has 15 residues. The CDR3 coding sequence is TGTGCCAGTAGTAGCCCGGGACAGGGGGCCTACGAGCAGTACTTC. It specifies CASSSPGQGAYEQYF.

The chain has TRBV5-1 and TRBJ1-4; D might be TRBD1 (5 bases). Germline V gene data show CDR1 as SGHRS and CDR2 as YFSETQ. The CDR3 covers 15 residues. Trimming stripped 5 bases from V and 7 bases from J, with 18 bases between. The CDR3 loop reads CASSSDSRRREKLFF. As DNA, the CDR3 is TGCGCCAGCAGTTCCGACAGTAGACGCCGTGAAAAACTGTTTTTT.